This T cell receptor beta chain was recovered during a study of T cell responses to AZD1222 COVID-19 vaccine. The CDR3 runs 18 residues. Trimming shortened V by 2 bases and J by 2 bases, and 16 bases separated the two germline ends. In germline, CDR1 is MNHNS, CDR2 SASEGT. The repertoire was sequenced with immunoSEQ multiplex PCR; TCRdb's copy has only in-frame clones and lacks some. The data contain approximately 130,000 clones, approximately 90% of them singletons. The study's findings and limits: CD4 TCRs associated with vaccination spanned spike, dominating at 160-218 and 743-854. Among those given AZD1222, only five to seven were seropositive at baseline.

Comments on this clone: Antigen specificity is unknown.

The material was peripheral blood, obtained 28 days after the second AZD1222 dose. This chain uses TRBV6-1 with TRBJ2-6; D perhaps matches TRBD1 (6 bases). This receptor was taken from an adult who received the AZD1222 COVID-19 vaccine. CDR3 residues: CASSERGRGGPGANVLTF. The DNA of the CDR3 is TGTGCCAGCAGTGAAAGGGGCAGGGGTGGCCCTGGGGCCAACGTCCTGACTTTC.